The clone carrying this TCR beta chain appeared once. This sample is drawn from a study of shared T cell receptors in the human thymus. The assay was immunoSEQ multiplex PCR, and TCRdb's table has in-frame clones only and misses some. Counted here are over 650,000 clones, more than 75% occurring once; the ten biggest clones make up approximately 0.0097%. These records were also assigned to another study, of human thymus T cells. That study adds: Thymus pieces cut out during corrective heart surgery were the tissue that was used. Highly overlapping thymic repertoires in unrelated individuals were reported by related research.

The sequence derives from a boy in the first two years of life with a congenital heart defect. The material sequenced was thymocytes.

The CDR3 nucleotides are TGTGCCATCAGCGGGACAGGGGTGTCCGGGGAGCTGTTTTTT. The encoded protein is CAISGTGVSGELFF. The V call is TRBV10-3, the J call TRBJ2-2; 10 positions match TRBD1. The junction had 4 bases not matched to a gene; V was cut back by 6 bases and J by 6 bases. From germline, CDR1 is ENHRY and CDR2 SYGVKD. The CDR3 covers 14 residues.